The 14 T cell receptor beta chains presented below share a single source sample, sequenced in a study of shared clonotypes between healthy human individuals. Positive CCR7 selection of CD45RO-negative cells yielded the naive CD8 cells, and terminally differentiated effector memory CD45RA+ cells were excluded. Clones were read by immunoSEQ multiplex PCR, and TCRdb kept only the in-frame ones, dropping some. The top ten hold around 0.11% of the sample, which has about 600,000 clones, 95% to 96% seen once. The sequencing input was naive CD8+ T cells sorted from blood. These receptors originate from a woman in her thirties in good health.

This chain joins TRBV27 and TRBJ2-7; D is possibly TRBD2 (6 bases). This CDR3 has 13 amino acids. Trimming removed 5 bases at V and 6 bases at J, with 14 bases between. The germline CDR1 and CDR2 sequences are MNHEY and SMNVEV (reference sequence). CDR3 protein: CASSSSRAGEQYF. In DNA form, the CDR3 reads TGTGCCAGCAGTAGTAGCAGAGCGGGCGAGCAGTACTTC.

The rearrangement links TRBV5-5 to TRBJ1-1, with 8 positions matching TRBD1. CDR1 is SGHKS, CDR2 YYEKEE, per germline (reference sequence). The CDR3 runs to 14 residues. After removal of 1 base from V and 7 bases from J, the junction contained 6 bases not matched to a gene. CDR3 amino acids: CASSLWTGRGEAFF. CDR3 DNA sequence: TGTGCCAGCAGCTTGTGGACAGGGAGGGGTGAAGCTTTCTTT.

Regarding this clone: At one end the junction does not follow the germline gene, possibly because of a read error. The V and J genes are TRBV5-1 and TRBJ2-7; D gene ambiguous. Germline V CDR1 and CDR2: SGHRS, YFSETQ. This CDR3 is 12 amino acids long. The CDR3 DNA follows: TGCGTCAGCAGCTTGGCTGGCTACGAGCAGTACTTC. Translation: CVSSLAGYEQYF.

The CDR3 sequence: CASSESWTNSPLHF. CDR3 coding DNA: TGTGCCAGCAGTGAATCATGGACAAATTCACCCCTCCACTTT. The V call is TRBV25-1, the J call TRBJ1-6, with a possible D match to TRBD1 (5 bases). The CDR3 length is 14 residues. CDR1 and CDR2 from the germline V gene are MGHDK and SYGVNS. Trimming shortened V by 1 base and J by 7 bases, and 8 bases separated the two germline ends.

The CDR3 region is CASSSHHIVVQETQYF. DNA of the CDR3: TGTGCCAGCAGTTCCCACCACATAGTAGTTCAAGAGACCCAGTACTTC. This sequence joins TRBV28 and TRBJ2-5; D is unclear. V was clipped by 4 bases and J by 2 bases, with 17 bases between them. Germline assignment: CDR1 MDHEN and CDR2 SYDVKM. The CDR3 consists of 16 residues. Combining the CDR3 with reference TRBV28 and TRBJ2-5 gives the whole variable domain DVKVTQSSRYLVKRTGEKVFLECVQDMDHENMFWYRQDPGLGLRLIYFSYDVKMKEKGDIPEGYSVSREKKERFSLILESASTNQTSMYLCASSSHHIVVQETQYFGPGTRLLVL.

The chain is built from TRBV7-9 and TRBJ2-7, with TRBD2 matching over 12 bases. Germline V lookup: CDR1 SEHNR, CDR2 FQNEAQ (reference sequence). This CDR3 has 17 residues. Trimming took 4 bases from V and 3 from J; bases not matched to a gene: 10. In DNA, the CDR3 is TGTGCCAGCAGCTCGAACCCGACTAGCGGGAGTGACTACGAGCAGTACTTC. It codes for CASSSNPTSGSDYEQYF.

The chain employs TRBV9 and TRBJ2-1, with D possibly being TRBD1 or TRBD2 (5 bases each). CDR1 and CDR2 from the germline V gene are SGDLS and YYNGEE. The ends were cut back, 2 bases at V and 6 bases at J, with 18 bases in the middle. The CDR3 has 16 residues. The CDR3 protein is CASSVSTISGRNEQFF. CDR3 nucleotide sequence: TGTGCCAGCAGCGTTTCCACTATTTCGGGACGCAATGAGCAGTTCTTC.

The chain carries TRBV11-2 and TRBJ2-5, with TRBD1 matching 9 bases. TRBJ2-7 explains the end of the DNA better; the J call may be wrong. This CDR3 is 16 amino acids long. Germline CDR1 reads SGHAT; CDR2 reads FQNNGV. CDR3 residues: CASSLGGTGPAYEQYF. CDR3 nucleotides: TGTGCCAGCAGCTTAGGCGGGACAGGGCCCGCCTACGAGCAGTACTTC.

The J gene is TRBJ2-7, the V gene TRBV5-1, with 13 bases identical to TRBD2. CDR1 SGHRS and CDR2 YFSETQ come from the germline V gene. This CDR3 is 17 amino acids long. The ends lost 0 bases at V and 6 bases at J; junction bases unmatched: 9. CDR3 nucleotides: TGCGCCAGCAGCTTGGGGGACACTTGGACTAGCGGGAGCGAGCAGTACTTC. Translation gives CASSLGDTWTSGSEQYF.

The chain is built from TRBV25-1 and TRBJ2-7; no definite D call. V gave up 5 bases and J gave up 2 bases, with 4 bases separating them. The CDR3 length is 11 residues. The germline CDR1 and CDR2 sequences are MGHDK and SYGVNS. The CDR3 spells CASSTPYEQYF. As DNA, the CDR3 is TGTGCCAGCAGTACCCCCTACGAGCAGTACTTC.

This clone occurred once. The chain has TRBV27 and TRBJ2-7; 9 nucleotides agree with TRBD1. The V and J ends lost 6 bases and 4 bases, in that order; junction bases with no gene match: 13. Germline CDR1 MNHEY, CDR2 SMNVEV (reference sequence). There are 16 residues in the CDR3. For the CDR3, the DNA is TGTGCCAGCAGAAGGGGGCCGGGACAGGGTTTTTACGAGCAGTACTTC. Its protein product is CASRRGPGQGFYEQYF.

The chain uses TRBV5-6 and TRBJ2-7, with a possible D match to TRBD1 (5 bases). Germline CDR1 and CDR2: SGHDT and YYEEEE. V was cut by 3 bases and J by 3 bases, with 25 bases left in between. The CDR3 is 18 residues long. CDR3 sequence reads: CASSSPTDSNLLGYEQYF. Written as DNA, the CDR3 is TGTGCCAGCAGCTCGCCTACCGACAGTAACCTCCTCGGCTACGAGCAGTACTTC.

The chain couples TRBV27 to TRBJ1-1, with D unclear. The CDR3 has 14 amino acids. Germline loops: CDR1 MNHEY, CDR2 SMNVEV (reference sequence). The ends were cut back, 9 bases at V and 1 base at J, with 15 bases in the middle. In DNA, the CDR3 is TGTGCCAGTAGGCTCGTTGGCGGGAACACTGAAGCTTTCTTT. The encoded protein is CASRLVGGNTEAFF.

This rearrangement joins TRBV28 to TRBJ2-3; no definite D call. This CDR3 region has 13 residues. The V end lost 4 bases, the J end lost 7 bases, and 12 bases lay between the germline ends. Germline-derived CDR1 and CDR2 are MDHEN and SYDVKM. The CDR3 DNA is TGTGCCAGCAGTTCCATCTACGGAAATACGCAGTATTTT. This gives the protein CASSSIYGNTQYF.